Given below is one TCR beta chain in context. As yet, its antigen is unknown. These data are taken from a study of T cell responses to AZD1222 COVID-19 vaccine. Study results and caveats: Among AZD1222 vaccinees, only five to seven were seropositive at baseline. It should be noted that donors were predominantly white British and more often female, and clonal diversity was possibly underestimated. Breadth and depth of Spike-specific TCRs rose after two AZD1222 doses.

Profiling relied on immunoSEQ multiplex PCR, and the TCRdb table lists in-frame clones only, not all of them. In the table there are approximately 190,000 clones, just over 90% of which are singletons. The length of the CDR3 is 11 residues. CDR1 DFQATT and CDR2 SNEGSKA come from the germline V gene (reference sequence). The ends were cut back, 5 bases at V and 5 bases at J, with 9 bases in the middle. This specimen consisted of peripheral blood, obtained on day 0 of AZD1222 vaccination. This sequence originates from an adult in good health. V and J are TRBV20-1 and TRBJ1-2; no clear D gene. The CDR3 sequence: CSAWTVYGYTF. The CDR3 bases are TGCAGTGCTTGGACTGTATATGGCTACACCTTC.